These T cell receptor beta chains were read from a single sample in a study of T cells in Graves' hyperthyroidism and ophthalmopathy. TCRdb ran MiXCR on the multiplex PCR reads and lists one entry per CDR3 protein. The sample includes about 710,000 distinct CDR3 sequences, about 16% seen only once; the top ten take approximately 8%. The specimen was blood. These receptors originate from a man in his late teens or twenties with Graves' hyperthyroidism. The conserved cysteine and the conserved F or W are not part of the CDR3 here.

V,length,J,CDR3
TRBV7-8,15,TRBJ1-1,ASSPRQYQQARPEAF
TRBV9,9,TRBJ2-1,ASGVESEQF
TRBV28,11,TRBJ1-1,ASSRDRNGRAF
TRBV27,11,TRBJ1-1,ASRIGQNTEAF
TRBV28,16,TRBJ2-1,ASSGLDGSKGSYNEQF
TRBV15,14,TRBJ2-5,ATSPPSGTGQETQY
TRBV6-1,11,TRBJ2-1,ASRRQAGDEQF
TRBV28,13,TRBJ2-7,ASRELAGTLGEQY
TRBV12-3/TRBV12-4,11,TRBJ2-4,ASSLGDRPIQY
TRBV4-2,11,TRBJ1-2,ASGYPTLYGYT
TRBV2,12,TRBJ2-3,ASLPAEPTDTQY
TRBV18,13,TRBJ1-5,ASSPPDRGQQPQH
TRBV28,13,TRBJ2-7,ASSTGLADTYEQY
TRBV7-9,14,TRBJ2-5,ASSPGLADPQETQY
TRBV5-1,12,TRBJ2-5,ASSLESRQGTQY
TRBV5-6,12,TRBJ2-7,ASSSTGKGYEQY
TRBV20-1,8,TRBJ2-7,SAPSGKQY
TRBV7-8,14,TRBJ2-5,ASSLAGTHRQETQY
TRBV27,14,TRBJ2-7,ASSSPVSAYSYEQY
TRBV18,13,TRBJ1-5,ASSPSGTSDQPQH
TRBV30,13,TRBJ2-5,AWSVNDRWLETQY
TRBV2,10,TRBJ2-1,ASGDNRGVQF
TRBV4-1,14,TRBJ1-1,ASSQGGGLWNTEAF
TRBV15,14,TRBJ2-1,ATSRDSGIDYNEQF
TRBV7-3,12,TRBJ2-2,ASSLLVGSGELS
TRBV3-1,15,TRBJ2-1,ASSQLMAQTGHNEQF
TRBV29-1,12,TRBJ2-5,SVEANRGQETQY
TRBV19,14,TRBJ1-2,ASSLLVSRGRGGYT
TRBV27,12,TRBJ2-3,ASSSPPRSDTQY
TRBV19,10,TRBJ2-1,ASNSGGTEQF
TRBV19,11,TRBJ1-5,ASRFLGNQPQH
TRBV12-3/TRBV12-4,14,TRBJ2-5,ASSALAVRPAETQY
TRBV7-8,11,TRBJ2-7,ASSLAGAAGQY
TRBV28,12,TRBJ2-7,ASTDRTGAVEQY
TRBV20-1,14,TRBJ2-7,SARGLAGVIVSEQY
TRBV9,13,TRBJ1-5,ASSVEGTANQPQH
TRBV27,15,TRBJ2-2,ASSRRGLAEVTGELF
TRBV12-5,12,TRBJ2-3,ASVRGTSTDTQY
TRBV4-1,13,TRBJ2-7,ASSQYEGSSYEQY
TRBV15,13,TRBJ1-4,ATNRGKNENEKLF
TRBV28,12,TRBJ2-7,ASSLRGSHYEQY
TRBV10-3,11,TRBJ2-5,AIRNPSEETQY
TRBV5-8,13,TRBJ1-5,ASSLVGQGGQPQH
TRBV30,13,TRBJ2-7,AWSRGLAGAYEQY
TRBV20-1,9,TRBJ2-1,SAIQGALQF
TRBV19,13,TRBJ2-1,ASSTWGRSRNEQF
TRBV4-3,11,TRBJ2-7,ASSADSGYEQY
TRBV19,13,TRBJ2-2,ASRSRTRNTGELF
TRBV5-4,11,TRBJ2-5,ASRRSEQETQY
TRBV5-1,14,TRBJ2-1,ASSLESRVSYNEQF
TRBV29-1,10,TRBJ1-1,SAEAENTEAF
TRBV28,12,TRBJ2-7,ACSLAGRSYEQY
TRBV27,13,TRBJ1-6,ASSTGGSYNSPLH
TRBV29-1,11,TRBJ1-1,SVSEGMNTEAF
TRBV4-1,15,TRBJ2-2,ASSQAGGGRRPGELF
TRBV24-1,14,TRBJ2-7,ATSDTSGQNSYEQY
TRBV6-5,12,TRBJ1-2,ASSSGSRGYGYT